The next 16 T cell receptor beta chains were all read from a single sample in a study of graft-versus-host responses after intestinal transplantation (dated by TCRdb to 2020 to 2023). What the time point label conveys for this sample: cells obtained before transplantation from donor or recipient. The library was made by the immunoSEQ multiplex PCR assay. Drawn from immuneACCESS, this table holds only the in-frame rearrangements with V and J called that TCRdb kept. Clones are partly lost; checked studies trace under half to an unresolved V gene and leave the rest unexplained. This sample is represented by 70,000 or so clones; about 87% of them were singletons. The ten largest clones capture around 0.37% of the sample. These TCRs are of unknown antigen specificity. The sequences come from unstimulated CD4+ T cells sorted from spleen or lymph node cells, collected before transplant. The receptors here all came from a human donor who was the organ donor for an intestinal transplant.

This CDR3 reads CASSSYWENYGYTF. The DNA of the CDR3 is TGTGCCAGCAGCTCCTACTGGGAGAACTATGGCTACACCTTC. V and J are TRBV7-2 and TRBJ1-2; D uncertain. Germline V gene sequence: CDR1 SGHTA, CDR2 FQGNSA. The CDR3 sequence is 14 residues long. The V end lost 4 bases, the J end lost 2 bases, and 11 bases lay between the germline ends.

J is TRBJ2-6 and V is TRBV5-1; 11 positions match TRBD1. The V gene end was trimmed by 0 bases and the J gene end by 2 bases; junction bases not matched to a gene: 4. Germline CDR1 is SGHRS and CDR2 is YFSETQ. CDR3 length equals 18 residues. CDR3 protein: CASSLVRTGGTGANVLTF. In nucleotides, the CDR3 is TGCGCCAGCAGCTTGGTTCGGACAGGGGGCACTGGGGCCAACGTCCTGACTTTC.

The chain has TRBV19 and TRBJ2-2, with D possibly being TRBD2 (7 bases). The length of the CDR3 is 15 residues. With 3 bases removed from V and 5 bases from J, the gap between germline ends came to 13 bases. The V gene's germline CDR1 is LNHDA and CDR2 SQIVND (reference sequence). The CDR3 here is CASSMGGRGTGELFF. Here the CDR3 DNA reads TGTGCCAGTAGTATGGGGGGGCGCGGGACCGGGGAGCTGTTTTTT.

The chain has TRBV2 and TRBJ1-2; the match to TRBD1 covers 7 bases. The germline gives CDR1 SNHLY, CDR2 FYNNEI. The CDR3 is 13 amino acids. V dropped 3 bases and J dropped 5; count of bases not matched to a gene: 3. The CDR3 DNA sequence: TGTGCCAGCAGTGAGGACAGGCTGTATGGCTACACCTTC. This translates into CASSEDRLYGYTF.

The chain employs TRBV5-8 and TRBJ2-1; 11 positions match TRBD2. There are 16 residues in the CDR3. V gave up 3 bases and J gave up 5 bases; unmatched junction bases: 7. Germline V gene data show CDR1 as SGHTS and CDR2 as YDEGEE. CDR3 DNA: TGTGCCAGCAGCTGGGAAACTAGCGGGGGTCACAATGAGCAGTTCTTC. Its protein product is CASSWETSGGHNEQFF.

This clone was picked up a small number of times. The chain joins TRBV7-9 to TRBJ2-5, with 12 positions matching TRBD2. Looked up from germline, CDR1 is SEHNR and CDR2 is FQNEAQ (reference sequence). The CDR3 is made up of 15 amino acids. After removal of 5 bases from V and 1 base from J, the junction contained 2 bases not matched to a gene. The CDR3 loop reads CASSPTSGGQETQYF. DNA of the CDR3: TGTGCCAGCAGCCCGACTAGCGGGGGCCAAGAGACCCAGTACTTC.

In its sample, this clone was seen a few times. This rearrangement joins TRBV5-1 to TRBJ1-6; TRBD1 matches 7 bases. V was pared by 2 bases and J by 5 bases, with 4 bases of the junction left unmatched. Germline CDR1 SGHRS, CDR2 YFSETQ. The CDR3 is 15 residues long. This chain's CDR3 is CASSLDREDNSPLHF. The DNA for the CDR3 is TGCGCCAGCAGCTTAGACAGGGAAGATAATTCACCCCTCCACTTT.

The chain is built from TRBV6-5 and TRBJ2-3; no firm D call. The CDR3 has 15 amino acids. V shed 2 bases and J shed 1 base, with 10 bases lying between them. Germline V gene sequence: CDR1 MNHEY, CDR2 SVGAGI. CDR3 DNA: TGTGCCAGCAGTTACGGCCTTTCAGGCACAGATACGCAGTATTTT. Translating gives CASSYGLSGTDTQYF.

The rearrangement links TRBV6-6 to TRBJ2-5, with a tentative D call TRBD1 (6 bases). V was pared by 6 bases and J by 2 bases, with 13 bases between. The germline V gene encodes CDR1 MNHNY and CDR2 SVGAGI (reference sequence). The CDR3 has 14 amino acids. CDR3: CASRPGHLQETQYF. The CDR3 nucleotides are TGTGCCAGCAGACCGGGACACCTACAAGAGACCCAGTACTTC.

The chain employs TRBV29-1 and TRBJ1-2; 8 bases are shared with TRBD1. Germline values: CDR1 SQVTM, CDR2 ANQGSEA. V lost 5 bases, J lost 5 bases, and 10 bases stayed unmatched. The CDR3 consists of 14 residues. The CDR3 coding sequence is TGCAGCGTTCCTTCAGGACAGGGACTTTATGGCTACACCTTC. Translation gives CSVPSGQGLYGYTF.

V usage is TRBV19 and J usage is TRBJ2-1, with 12 nucleotides matching TRBD2. CDR3 length equals 16 residues. Per the germline V gene, CDR1 is LNHDA and CDR2 is SQIVND (reference sequence). V dropped 4 bases and J dropped 4; count of bases not matched to a gene: 5. This CDR3 is CASSTRGLAGYNEQFF. The CDR3 region has the DNA TGTGCCAGTAGTACCCGTGGACTAGCGGGGTACAATGAGCAGTTCTTC.

J is TRBJ1-4 and V is TRBV28; D is unresolved. This CDR3 is 11 amino acids long. Germline lookup yields CDR1 MDHEN and CDR2 SYDVKM. V was shortened by 5 bases and J by 11 bases, with 9 bases between the two germline ends. DNA of the CDR3: TGTGCCAGCAGTGATGGAGGGAAACTGTTTTTT. This codes for CASSDGGKLFF.

The rearrangement joins TRBV6-1 to TRBJ1-1; TRBD1 is a possible D gene (6 bases). The V end was cut by 2 bases, the J end by 0 bases, with 13 bases between. There are 16 residues in the CDR3. Germline V gene sequence: CDR1 MNHNS, CDR2 SASEGT. CDR3 residues: CASSELRTEMNTEAFF. The CDR3 DNA reads as TGTGCCAGCAGTGAACTCAGGACAGAGATGAACACTGAAGCTTTCTTT.

The chain carries TRBV9 and TRBJ1-3; D is possibly TRBD1 (5 bases). The CDR3 runs 15 residues. Per the germline V gene, CDR1 is SGDLS and CDR2 is YYNGEE. V lost 4 bases, J lost 0 bases, and 11 bases lay in between. CDR3 loop: CASSPRVNSGNTIYF. CDR3 nucleotides: TGTGCCAGCAGCCCCAGGGTAAACTCTGGAAACACCATATATTTT.

The V and J genes are TRBV30 and TRBJ1-4; the match to TRBD1 covers 8 bases. CDR1 is GTSNPN, CDR2 SVGIG, per germline (reference sequence). The CDR3 loop spans 12 amino acids. V dropped 5 bases and J dropped 7; count of bases not matched to a gene: 3. CDR3 amino acids: CAWGTGGEKLFF. The CDR3 DNA reads TGTGCCTGGGGGACAGGCGGTGAAAAACTGTTTTTT.

This chain connects TRBV5-1 to TRBJ1-4, with 9 nucleotides matching TRBD1. Germline loops: CDR1 SGHRS, CDR2 YFSETQ. V gave up 8 bases and J gave up 2 bases; unmatched junction bases: 4. The CDR3 covers 14 residues. CDR3: CASRQGGTNEKLFF. CDR3 nucleotide sequence: TGCGCCAGTCGACAGGGGGGCACTAATGAAAAACTGTTTTTT.